What follows describes a single TCR beta chain. Antigen: not known. V was clipped by 7 bases and J by 0 bases; unmatched bases: 6. From germline, CDR1 is ENHRY and CDR2 SYGVKD. The length of the CDR3 is 15 residues. These data belong to a study of identical twins. MiXCR, applied by TCRdb to the 5' RACE reads, yields one record per CDR3 protein. The sample lists a few hundred thousand distinct CDR3 sequences, roughly 20% occurring once. Points from the study as a whole: Insertion counts were lower in abundant cord blood beta clonotypes, a trend that memory repertoires did not show.

Sequenced input: naive T cells sorted from blood. The TCR comes from a man in his forties or fifties in good health. This sequence joins TRBV10-3 and TRBJ2-1; TRBD2 matches at 7 bases. The CDR3 DNA is TGTGCCATCAAGGAGGGAGGGAACTCCTACAATGAGCAGTTCTTC. Translating it yields CAIKEGGNSYNEQFF.